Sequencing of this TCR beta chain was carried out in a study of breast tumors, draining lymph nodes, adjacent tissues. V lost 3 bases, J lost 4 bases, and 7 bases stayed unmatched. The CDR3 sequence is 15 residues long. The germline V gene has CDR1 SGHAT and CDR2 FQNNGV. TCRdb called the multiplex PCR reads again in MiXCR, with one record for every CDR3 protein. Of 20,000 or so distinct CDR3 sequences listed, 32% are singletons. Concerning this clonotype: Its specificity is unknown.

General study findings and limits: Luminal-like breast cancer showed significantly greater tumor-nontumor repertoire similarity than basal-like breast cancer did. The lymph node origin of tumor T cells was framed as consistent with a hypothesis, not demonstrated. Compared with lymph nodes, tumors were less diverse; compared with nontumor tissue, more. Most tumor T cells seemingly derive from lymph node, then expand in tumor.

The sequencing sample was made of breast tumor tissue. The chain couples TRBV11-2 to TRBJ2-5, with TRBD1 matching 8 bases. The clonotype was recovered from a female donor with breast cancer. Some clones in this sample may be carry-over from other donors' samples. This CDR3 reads CASSFTLQGGETQYF. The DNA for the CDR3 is TGTGCCAGCAGCTTTACATTACAGGGGGGAGAGACCCAGTACTTC.